The next 20 T cell receptor beta chains were all read from a single sample in a study of identical twins. TCRdb called the 5' RACE reads again in MiXCR, with one record for every CDR3 protein. The data hold 410,000 or so distinct CDR3 sequences, with approximately 17% observed a single time. Source material: naive T cells sorted from blood. The source of these receptors is a man in his forties or fifties in good health.

The chain employs TRBV4-3 and TRBJ1-4, with 7 bases that match TRBD1. This CDR3 is 15 amino acids long. Germline V gene data show CDR1 as LGHNA and CDR2 as YSLEER. V trimming: 1 base; J trimming: 6 bases; junction bases outside the gene matches: 5. The CDR3 region is CASSQVSQGDEKLFF. In nucleotides, the CDR3 is TGCGCCAGCAGCCAAGTATCTCAGGGGGATGAAAAACTGTTTTTT.

This clonotype was seen at least ten times. The chain links TRBV20-1 to TRBJ2-7; 11 bases agree with TRBD2. With V trimmed by 0 bases and J by 2 bases, 9 bases remained unmatched. The CDR3 is 17 amino acids. CDR1 is DFQATT, CDR2 SNEGSKA, per germline (reference sequence). For the CDR3, the DNA is TGCAGTGCTAGAGATCAGTTTGTTAGCGGGAGGGCCTACGAGCAGTACTTC. Translating it yields CSARDQFVSGRAYEQYF.

This clonotype was seen ten or more times. The gene calls are TRBV29-1 and TRBJ2-7; no clear D gene. The germline V and J ends were trimmed by 8 bases and 0 bases, with 17 bases remaining between them. The CDR3 has 14 amino acids. Per germline, CDR1 SQVTM and CDR2 ANQGSEA. The CDR3 nucleotides are TGCAGCCCCGCATTGGAGCAAACCTCCTACGAGCAGTACTTC. Residues: CSPALEQTSYEQYF.

In this sample, this clonotype turned up many times. The chain carries TRBV9 and TRBJ1-6, with D possibly being TRBD1 (6 bases). The V and J ends lost 3 bases and 0 bases respectively, with 13 bases between them. Per germline, CDR1 SGDLS and CDR2 YYNGEE. This CDR3 has 17 residues. The CDR3 sequence: CASSASLDSSYNSPLHF. As DNA, the CDR3 is TGTGCCAGCAGCGCGAGTTTGGACAGCTCCTATAATTCACCCCTCCACTTT.

Many counts were recorded for this clonotype. This rearrangement joins TRBV29-1 to TRBJ2-5; 9 bases line up with TRBD1. This CDR3 contains 13 residues. Germline V gene sequence: CDR1 SQVTM, CDR2 ANQGSEA. J gave up 2 bases and V 3 bases, and 1 base lay outside the gene matches. The CDR3 DNA follows: TGCAGCGTTGAGGGGACAGGGCAAGAGACCCAGTACTTC. It translates to CSVEGTGQETQYF.

Ten or more counts support this clonotype. The gene calls are TRBV12-3 or TRBV12-4 and TRBJ1-1; D remains ambiguous. The V end lost 8 bases, the J end lost 4 bases, and 11 bases lay between the germline ends. The CDR3 is made up of 12 amino acids. In DNA, the CDR3 is TGTGCCAGCTCCAATCTGGTCACTGAAGCTTTCTTT. Translated: CASSNLVTEAFF.

Of note for this clonotype: A much bigger clone sits one base away, suggesting this may be a read error. The gene calls are TRBV5-1 and TRBJ1-2; a possible D gene is TRBD1 (5 bases). Germline V gene sequence: CDR1 SGHRS, CDR2 YFSETQ. The ends were cut back, 2 bases at V and 6 bases at J, with 11 bases in the middle. The CDR3 is made up of 13 amino acids. CDR3 DNA sequence: TGCGCCAGCAGCTTACGCCTGGACAATGGCTACACCTTC. Amino acid sequence: CASSLRLDNGYTF.

The V gene is TRBV7-2, the J gene TRBJ2-5; 8 nucleotides agree with TRBD2. The CDR3 loop spans 14 amino acids. Germline-derived CDR1 and CDR2 are SGHTA and FQGNSA. Trimming at V came to 6 bases and at J to 6 bases, leaving 9 bases not matched to a gene. CDR3 protein: CASSLSGGEQTQYF. For the CDR3, the DNA is TGTGCCAGCAGTTTAAGCGGGGGCGAACAGACCCAGTACTTC.

The V gene is TRBV19, the J gene TRBJ2-1, with 7 bases matching TRBD2. The germline CDR1 and CDR2 sequences are LNHDA and SQIVND (reference sequence). Germline trimming cut 4 bases from V and 0 bases from J; bases unmatched to any gene: 3. The CDR3 runs to 15 residues. This chain's CDR3 is CASSTGLGSYNEQFF. The CDR3 DNA reads as TGTGCCAGTAGTACCGGACTAGGCTCCTACAATGAGCAGTTCTTC.

This clonotype was recorded at least ten times. This chain connects TRBV14 to TRBJ2-7, with D possibly TRBD1 on 6 matching bases. CDR1 and CDR2 from the germline V gene are SGHDN and FVKESK. V shed 5 bases and J shed 2 bases, with 16 bases lying between them. The CDR3 length is 15 residues. The CDR3 DNA reads TGTGCCAGCAGCGCACAGGGCTTTGGGACCTACGAGCAGTACTTC. Translating it yields CASSAQGFGTYEQYF.

The rearrangement uses TRBV7-9 and TRBJ2-1, with D maybe TRBD1 (6 bases). Deletions cut 5 bases from V and 3 bases from J, with 8 bases between. The CDR3 runs 13 residues. Per germline, CDR1 SEHNR and CDR2 FQNEAQ (reference sequence). The CDR3 bases are TGTGCCAGCAGCGAGGGACACTACAATGAGCAGTTCTTC. It specifies CASSEGHYNEQFF. The full variable domain, its missing parts supplied by reference TRBV7-9 and TRBJ2-1, is DTGVSQNPRHKITKRGQNVTFRCDPISEHNRLYWYRQTLGQGPEFLTYFQNEAQLEKSRLLSDRFSAERPKGSFSTLEIQRTEQGDSAMYLCASSEGHYNEQFFGPGTRLTVL.

This clonotype came up a few times. The chain uses TRBV14 and TRBJ2-7; TRBD1 might be the D (6 bases). Germline lookup yields CDR1 SGHDN and CDR2 FVKESK. V lost 5 bases to trimming and J lost 0 bases, with 11 bases between them. CDR3 size: 14 residues. CDR3 residues: CASSAYRDSYEQYF. The CDR3 DNA sequence: TGTGCCAGCAGCGCCTACAGGGACTCCTACGAGCAGTACTTC.

This clonotype showed up many times. The rearrangement uses TRBV5-5 and TRBJ1-6; D not resolved. Germline V gene lookup returns CDR1 SGHKS and CDR2 YYEKEE (reference sequence). This CDR3 contains 16 residues. The V gene lost 1 base and the J gene lost 6 bases, with 14 bases spanning the gap. CDR3 DNA sequence: TGTGCCAGCAGCTTGATGTCCGGCAGGCCTAATTCACCCCTCCACTTT. As protein: CASSLMSGRPNSPLHF.

This clonotype was detected only a few times. This chain connects TRBV7-8 to TRBJ2-7; D uncertain. V shed 1 base and J shed 3 bases, with 13 bases lying between them. The CDR3 contains 15 residues. Per the germline V gene, CDR1 is SGHVS and CDR2 is FQNEAQ. CDR3 protein: CASSLDQVRFYEQYF. The DNA for the CDR3 is TGTGCCAGCAGCTTAGATCAGGTGCGATTCTACGAGCAGTACTTC.

The V and J genes are TRBV20-1 and TRBJ2-1; D may correspond to TRBD1 or TRBD2 (5 bases each). The CDR3 extends over 15 amino acids. CDR1 and CDR2 from the germline V gene are DFQATT and SNEGSKA (reference sequence). Deletions cut 4 bases from V and 6 bases from J, with 19 bases between. The CDR3, as DNA: TGCAGTGCTACTGAGAGGGGCCGAACTCGCAATGAGCAGTTCTTC. Amino acid sequence: CSATERGRTRNEQFF.

This clonotype was seen a handful of times. The chain carries TRBV24-1 and TRBJ1-2, with a tentative D call TRBD1 (6 bases). Between the trimmed V and J ends, which lost 4 bases and 5 bases, there was a span of 10 bases. The CDR3 is 13 residues long. The germline CDR1 and CDR2 sequences are KGHDR and SFDVKD. CDR3 in DNA: TGTGCCACCAGTGACCGGGACATTTATGGCTACACCTTC. Translated: CATSDRDIYGYTF.

A few counts support this clonotype. V is TRBV4-2 and J is TRBJ1-1; 8 bases fit TRBD1. Trimming removed 4 bases from V and 0 bases from J; junction bases left unmatched: 4. Germline CDR1 reads LGHNA; CDR2 reads YNFKEQ. The CDR3 spans 15 residues. The chain's CDR3 is CASSRGQGLNTEAFF. CDR3 nucleotide sequence: TGTGCCAGCAGCCGAGGACAGGGCTTGAACACTGAAGCTTTCTTT.

Worth noting for this clonotype: Possible read error: a much larger clone is one base away. The rearrangement joins TRBV20-1 to TRBJ2-2; 10 nucleotides line up with TRBD1. Germline assignment: CDR1 DFQATT and CDR2 SNEGSKA (reference sequence). The CDR3 totals 15 residues. J was trimmed by 1 base and V by 5 bases; bases with no gene match: 4. For the CDR3, the DNA is TGCAGTGCTTCGACAGGGGGCTTGAACACCGGGGAGCTGTTTTTT. Translation: CSASTGGLNTGELFF.

This clonotype was seen a few times. This chain uses TRBV20-1 with TRBJ1-3, with D perhaps TRBD1 (5 bases). V was shortened by 1 base and J by 4 bases, with 14 bases between the two germline ends. In germline, CDR1 is DFQATT, CDR2 SNEGSKA (reference sequence). This CDR3 comprises 15 residues. The CDR3 DNA follows: TGCAGTGCTAGAGGGGGGGGACTGATCGGAAACACCATATATTTT. Residues: CSARGGGLIGNTIYF.

This clonotype showed up just a few times. The chain recombines TRBV6-5 with TRBJ1-6, with a weak D call TRBD1 (6 bases). CDR1 is MNHEY and CDR2 is SVGAGI in the germline V gene. CDR3 size: 15 residues. V was trimmed by 0 bases and J by 12 bases, leaving 15 bases between them. The chain's CDR3 is CASSYSPRGRGPLHF. For the CDR3, the DNA is TGTGCCAGCAGTTACTCGCCCCGGGGGCGCGGACCCCTCCACTTT.